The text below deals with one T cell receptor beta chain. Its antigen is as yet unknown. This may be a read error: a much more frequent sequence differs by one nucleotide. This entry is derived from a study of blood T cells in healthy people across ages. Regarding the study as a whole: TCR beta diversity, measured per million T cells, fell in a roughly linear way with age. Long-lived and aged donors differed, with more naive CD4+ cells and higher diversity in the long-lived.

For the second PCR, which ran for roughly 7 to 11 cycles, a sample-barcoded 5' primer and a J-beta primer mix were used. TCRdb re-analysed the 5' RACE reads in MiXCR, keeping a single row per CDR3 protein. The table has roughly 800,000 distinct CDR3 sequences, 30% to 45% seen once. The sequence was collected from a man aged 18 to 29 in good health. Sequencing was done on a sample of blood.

CDR3 region: CASSHGGSSQETQYF. CDR3 bases: TGTGCCAGCAGCCACGGGGGTTCCTCACAAGAGACCCAGTACTTC. V gene TRBV5-5 combines with J gene TRBJ2-5, with D perhaps TRBD2 (6 bases). V was cut by 4 bases and J by 2 bases, with 15 bases left in between. The CDR3 runs 15 residues. In germline, CDR1 is SGHKS, CDR2 YYEKEE (reference sequence). The variable domain in full, completed from reference TRBV5-5 and TRBJ2-5, reads DAGVTQSPTHLIKTRGQQVTLRCSPISGHKSVSWYQQVLGQGPQFIFQYYEKEERGRGNFPDRFSARQFPNYSSELNVNALLLGDSALYLCASSHGGSSQETQYFGPGTRLLVL.